These 21 T cell receptor beta chains were all obtained from the same sample, sequenced in a study of CD8+ T cells in alopecia areata (dated by TCRdb to between 2018 and 2020). Sample treatment or condition, as interpreted from the label and publication: oral pan-JAK inhibitor, 5-10 mg twice daily. Library construction relied on the immunoSEQ multiplex PCR assay. To provide template for TCR sequencing, every sample had RNA extracted and reverse transcribed into cDNA. TCRdb holds this immuneACCESS table with in-frame rearrangements only. Some clones are missing; in checked studies, unresolved V genes explain under half, and the rest has no known cause. Recorded for this sample are about 270,000 clones; 60% of them occurred a single time. In total, the top ten clones hold roughly 0.93% of the sample. Sequencing was performed on CD4+ T cells sorted from blood, taken between weeks 51 and 52, from a patient treated with tofacitinib. The receptors originated from a human donor with alopecia areata.

This clone has more than one count but fewer than ten. This chain connects TRBV30 to TRBJ1-6, with D maybe TRBD1 (5 bases). V lost 5 bases and J lost 7, with 12 bases in between. The V gene's germline CDR1 is GTSNPN and CDR2 SVGIG (reference sequence). The CDR3 is 13 amino acids. The CDR3, as DNA: TGTGCCTGGGGTCAGGGAGGAAATTCACCCCTCCACTTT. It codes for CAWGQGGNSPLHF.

This chain's CDR3 is CAITGAGGTEAFF. The CDR3 nucleotides are TGTGCCATCACCGGGGCAGGTGGCACTGAAGCTTTCTTT. The chain combines TRBV10-3 with TRBJ1-1; D is perhaps TRBD1 (5 bases). Germline V gene data show CDR1 as ENHRY and CDR2 as SYGVKD. This CDR3 spans 13 amino acids. Trimming cost V 7 bases and J 4 bases, with 13 bases left between them.

The genes are TRBV5-1 and TRBJ2-5; weak D call: TRBD2 (5 bases). Germline V gives CDR1 SGHRS, CDR2 YFSETQ. CDR3 length: 15 amino acids. With 1 base removed from V and 1 base from J, the gap between germline ends came to 11 bases. The CDR3 is CASSLQRPGQETQYF. DNA for the CDR3: TGCGCCAGCAGCTTGCAGCGGCCGGGCCAAGAGACCCAGTACTTC.

The V and J genes are TRBV27 and TRBJ1-6, with D possibly matching TRBD1 (5 bases). Trimming removed 5 bases at V and 6 bases at J, with 11 bases between. Germline CDR1 is MNHEY and CDR2 is SMNVEV (reference sequence). The CDR3 covers 14 residues. DNA of the CDR3: TGTGCCAGCAGTGGGGCGTGGGGTAATTCACCCCTCCACTTT. It specifies CASSGAWGNSPLHF.

This rearrangement joins TRBV30 to TRBJ2-1, with a weak D call TRBD2 (5 bases). V lost 2 bases and J lost 14, with 16 bases in between. CDR1 and CDR2 (germline): GTSNPN, SVGIG (reference sequence). The CDR3 is 12 residues long. Here the CDR3 DNA reads TGTGCCTGGAGTAAATCAGGACCGGGGAAGTTCTTC. Translation: CAWSKSGPGKFF.

This chain connects TRBV19 to TRBJ1-2; D is unresolved. This CDR3 has 14 amino acids. Germline V gives CDR1 LNHDA, CDR2 SQIVND (reference sequence). The V and J ends lost 1 base and 0 bases respectively, with 6 bases between them. CDR3 coding DNA: TGTGCCAGTAGTATAGGGTCGTCTAACTATGGCTACACCTTC. Translation: CASSIGSSNYGYTF. Looking up the rest from reference TRBV19 and TRBJ1-2 gives the full variable domain: DGGITQSPKYLFRKEGQNVTLSCEQNLNHDAMYWYRQDPGQGLRLIYYSQIVNDFQKGDIAEGYSVSREKKESFPLTVTSAQKNPTAFYLCASSIGSSNYGYTFGSGTRLTVV.

This clone came up a few times. One end of the junction is discordant with germline, which a read error may explain. The chain joins TRBV6-9 to TRBJ1-3; D is unclear. Germline CDR1 is MNHGY and CDR2 is SVAAGI. The CDR3 has 13 residues. CDR3 region: CLKQQAIGNTIYF. CDR3 in DNA: TGCCTCAAACAGCAAGCGATTGGAAACACCATATATTTT.

J is TRBJ1-1 and V is TRBV6-1; perhaps TRBD1 as D (5 bases). The CDR3 runs to 10 residues. Trimming removed 11 bases from V and 5 bases from J, with 9 bases in between. Germline assignment: CDR1 MNHNS and CDR2 SASEGT. The CDR3 sequence: CAAGDTEAFF. Written as DNA, the CDR3 is TGTGCCGCGGGGGATACTGAAGCTTTCTTT.

Written as DNA, the CDR3 is TGTGCCTGGAGGACGGGACTCGGTAATCAGCCCCAGCATTTT. This sequence encodes CAWRTGLGNQPQHF. The chain couples TRBV30 to TRBJ1-5; the D gene is possibly TRBD1 (5 bases). Germline V lookup: CDR1 GTSNPN, CDR2 SVGIG (reference sequence). Trimming removed 3 bases at V and 4 bases at J, with 13 bases between. The CDR3 is 14 residues long.

The chain is built from TRBV7-2 and TRBJ2-1, with TRBD1 as a possible D gene (6 bases). The V gene's germline CDR1 is SGHTA and CDR2 FQGNSA. CDR3 length: 16 residues. The V and J ends lost 2 bases and 0 bases respectively, with 11 bases between them. The CDR3 DNA reads TGTGCCAGCAGCTTAATATCAGGGGCCTCCTACAATGAGCAGTTCTTC. Amino acids: CASSLISGASYNEQFF.

This clone was counted between two and nine times. This sequence joins TRBV29-1 and TRBJ1-5; 10 bases agree with TRBD1. Trimming removed 5 bases from V and 7 bases from J; junction bases left unmatched: 8. Germline V CDR1 and CDR2: SQVTM, ANQGSEA. There are 14 residues in the CDR3. CDR3 bases: TGCAGCGTTAGACAGGGGGCGACGGGGCAGCCCCAGCATTTT. Translated, it gives CSVRQGATGQPQHF.

This sequence joins TRBV4-3 and TRBJ2-7; D is undetermined. Trimming cost V 1 base and J 0 bases, with 10 bases left between them. Germline V gene lookup returns CDR1 LGHNA and CDR2 YSLEER. The CDR3 runs 15 residues. CDR3 amino acids: CASSQGRVSSYEQYF. The CDR3 nucleotides read TGCGCCAGCAGCCAAGGACGAGTAAGCTCCTACGAGCAGTACTTC.

This chain uses TRBV6-5 with TRBJ1-1; a weak D match, TRBD1 (6 bases). The CDR3 runs 11 residues. V gave up 8 bases and J gave up 5 bases, with 9 bases separating them. Germline lookup yields CDR1 MNHEY and CDR2 SVGAGI. CDR3 amino acids: CASAGETEAFF. The DNA of the CDR3 is TGTGCCAGCGCAGGGGAGACTGAAGCTTTCTTT.

The chain uses TRBV5-6 and TRBJ1-5; no reliable D call. The germline gives CDR1 SGHDT, CDR2 YYEEEE. The CDR3 totals 15 residues. V was pared by 2 bases and J by 6 bases, with 15 bases between. CDR3 protein: CASSFARGGFQPQHF. CDR3 nucleotide sequence: TGTGCCAGCAGCTTTGCACGGGGAGGTTTTCAGCCCCAGCATTTT.

This chain joins TRBV7-9 and TRBJ2-7; TRBD1 agrees at 8 bases. J lost 5 bases, V lost 3 bases, and 6 bases had no gene match. This CDR3 comprises 14 residues. Germline values: CDR1 SEHNR, CDR2 FQNEAQ (reference sequence). The CDR3 is CASSLDRAEDEQYF. CDR3 in DNA: TGTGCCAGCAGCTTGGACAGGGCCGAAGACGAGCAGTACTTC.

The rearrangement links TRBV27 to TRBJ2-1, with a weak D call TRBD1 (5 bases). Trimming took off 7 bases at V and 7 bases at J, with 20 bases between the two ends. The CDR3 is 15 residues long. Looked up from germline, CDR1 is MNHEY and CDR2 is SMNVEV (reference sequence). The CDR3 DNA is TGTGCCAGCACTGCCCTGGGTGGCAGGGAAAATGAGCAGTTCTTC. Translated: CASTALGGRENEQFF.

There are many counts of this clone. The chain uses TRBV9 and TRBJ2-7, with 10 bases matching TRBD1. The germline gives CDR1 SGDLS, CDR2 YYNGEE. V lost 4 bases, J lost 4 bases, and 2 bases stayed unmatched. This CDR3 is built from 13 residues. CDR3 loop: CASSRDRGYEQYF. DNA of the CDR3: TGTGCCAGCAGCCGGGACAGGGGTTACGAGCAGTACTTC. The full variable domain, completed using reference TRBV9 and TRBJ2-7, is DSGVTQTPKHLITATGQRVTLRCSPRSGDLSVYWYQQSLDQGLQFLIQYYNGEERAKGNILERFSAQQFPDLHSELNLSSLELGDSALYFCASSRDRGYEQYFGPGTRLTVT.

The V gene is TRBV5-6, the J gene TRBJ1-6; no clear D. Germline CDR1 reads SGHDT; CDR2 reads YYEEEE. V was clipped by 4 bases and J by 10 bases, with 15 bases between them. The CDR3 loop spans 14 amino acids. CDR3 sequence reads: CASSMTPLRSPLHF. For the CDR3, the DNA is TGTGCCAGCAGCATGACACCCCTGAGGTCACCCCTCCACTTT.

The sample holds one count of this clone. This chain connects TRBV12-5 to TRBJ2-7; D possibly corresponds to TRBD2 (6 bases). Germline V gives CDR1 LGHNT, CDR2 FRNRAP. The V end was cut by 4 bases, the J end by 0 bases, with 10 bases between. The CDR3 is 14 residues long. CDR3 nucleotide sequence: TGTGCTAGTGGTTCCCCGACTAGCTCCTACGAGCAGTACTTC. Translation gives CASGSPTSSYEQYF.

This clone has only a few counts. V gene TRBV6-6 combines with J gene TRBJ2-6, with D unresolved. This CDR3 region has 15 residues. The V and J ends lost 2 bases and 0 bases respectively, with 5 bases between them. CDR1 is MNHNY, CDR2 SVGAGI, per germline (reference sequence). The CDR3 region is CASSYIGSGANVLTF. CDR3 nucleotide sequence: TGTGCCAGCAGTTACATCGGCTCTGGGGCCAACGTCCTGACTTTC.

V usage is TRBV29-1 and J usage is TRBJ2-5; 7 bases align to TRBD2. Germline V gene data show CDR1 as SQVTM and CDR2 as ANQGSEA. The CDR3 spans 16 residues. With 5 bases clipped from V and 5 bases from J, the junction kept 17 bases outside the gene matches. DNA of the CDR3: TGCAGCGTTCAGACTCTCCGGGACTACGTTTCTGAGACCCAGTACTTC. Its translation is CSVQTLRDYVSETQYF.